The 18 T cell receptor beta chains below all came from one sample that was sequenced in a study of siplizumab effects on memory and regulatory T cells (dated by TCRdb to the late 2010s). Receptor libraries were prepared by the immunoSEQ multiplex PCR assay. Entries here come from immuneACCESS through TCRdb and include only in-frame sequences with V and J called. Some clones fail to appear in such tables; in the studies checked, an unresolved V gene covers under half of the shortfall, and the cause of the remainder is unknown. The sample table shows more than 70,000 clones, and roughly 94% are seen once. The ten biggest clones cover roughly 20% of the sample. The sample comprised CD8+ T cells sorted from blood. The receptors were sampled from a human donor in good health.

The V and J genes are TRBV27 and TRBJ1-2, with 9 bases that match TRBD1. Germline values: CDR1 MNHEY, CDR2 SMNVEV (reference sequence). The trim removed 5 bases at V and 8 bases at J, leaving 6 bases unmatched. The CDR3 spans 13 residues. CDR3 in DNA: TGTGCCAGCAGTCTGGGGACAGGGAGGGGCTACACCTTC. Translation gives CASSLGTGRGYTF.

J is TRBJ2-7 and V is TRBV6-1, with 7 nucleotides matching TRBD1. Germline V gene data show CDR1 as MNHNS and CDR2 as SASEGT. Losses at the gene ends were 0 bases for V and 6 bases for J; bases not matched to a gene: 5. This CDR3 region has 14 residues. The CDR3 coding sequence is TGTGCCAGCAGTGAAGCTGTAAGGGGGCTCGAGCAGTACTTC. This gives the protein CASSEAVRGLEQYF.

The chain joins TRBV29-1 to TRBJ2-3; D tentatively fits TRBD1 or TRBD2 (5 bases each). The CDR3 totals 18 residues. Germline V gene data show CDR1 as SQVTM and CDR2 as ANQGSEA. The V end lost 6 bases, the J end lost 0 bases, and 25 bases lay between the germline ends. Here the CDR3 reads CSVTGTDRSSLSTDTQYF. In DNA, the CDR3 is TGCAGCGTCACCGGGACCGATAGAAGCAGTTTAAGCACAGATACGCAGTATTTT.

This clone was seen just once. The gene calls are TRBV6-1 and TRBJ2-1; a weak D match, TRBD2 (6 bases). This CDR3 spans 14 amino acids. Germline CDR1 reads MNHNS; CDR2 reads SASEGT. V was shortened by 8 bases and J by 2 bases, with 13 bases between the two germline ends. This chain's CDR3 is CASFDGRAYNEQFF. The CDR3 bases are TGTGCCAGCTTCGACGGGAGAGCCTACAATGAGCAGTTCTTC.

CDR3 sequence (DNA): TGCAGCGTTGAGGGGACAGGGTGGGGGACTGAAGCTTTCTTT. The encoded protein is CSVEGTGWGTEAFF. The rearrangement uses TRBV29-1 and TRBJ1-1; 9 bases are shared with TRBD1. J was trimmed by 5 bases and V by 3 bases; bases with no gene match: 7. The CDR3 totals 14 residues. The germline gives CDR1 SQVTM, CDR2 ANQGSEA.

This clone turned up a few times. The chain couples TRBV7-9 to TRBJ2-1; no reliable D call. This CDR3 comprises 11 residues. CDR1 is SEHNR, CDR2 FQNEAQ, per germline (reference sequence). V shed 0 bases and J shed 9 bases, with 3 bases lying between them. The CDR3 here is CASSLAFEQFF. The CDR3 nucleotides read TGTGCCAGCAGCTTAGCCTTTGAGCAGTTCTTC. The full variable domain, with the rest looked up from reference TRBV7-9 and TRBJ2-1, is DTGVSQNPRHKITKRGQNVTFRCDPISEHNRLYWYRQTLGQGPEFLTYFQNEAQLEKSRLLSDRFSAERPKGSFSTLEIQRTEQGDSAMYLCASSLAFEQFFGPGTRLTVL.

In DNA, the CDR3 is TGTGCCAGCAGTACTAGATTGAATCAGCCCCAGCATTTT. Encoded protein: CASSTRLNQPQHF. V gene TRBV6-5 combines with J gene TRBJ1-5; D not resolved. The germline V and J ends were trimmed by 5 bases and 4 bases, with 9 bases remaining between them. CDR1 is MNHEY, CDR2 SVGAGI, per germline. The CDR3 covers 13 residues.

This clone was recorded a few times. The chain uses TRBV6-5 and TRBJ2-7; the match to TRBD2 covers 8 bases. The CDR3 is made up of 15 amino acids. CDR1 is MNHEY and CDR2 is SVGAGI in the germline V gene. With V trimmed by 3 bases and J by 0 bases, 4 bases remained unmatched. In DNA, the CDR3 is TGTGCCAGCAGTTATGCGGGGGGAAGCTCCTACGAGCAGTACTTC. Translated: CASSYAGGSSYEQYF.

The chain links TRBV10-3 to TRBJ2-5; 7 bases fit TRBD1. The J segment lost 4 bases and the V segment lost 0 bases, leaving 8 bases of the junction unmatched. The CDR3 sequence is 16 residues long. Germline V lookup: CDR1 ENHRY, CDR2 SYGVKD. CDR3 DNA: TGTGCCATCAGTGAGTCCCCGACAGGGTTCGGAGAGACCCAGTACTTC. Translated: CAISESPTGFGETQYF.

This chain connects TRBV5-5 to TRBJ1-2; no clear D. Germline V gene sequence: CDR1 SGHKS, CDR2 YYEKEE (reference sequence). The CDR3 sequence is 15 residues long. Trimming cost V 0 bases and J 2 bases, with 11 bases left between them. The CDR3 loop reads CASSLVAGNNYGYTF. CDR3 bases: TGTGCCAGCAGCTTGGTAGCGGGGAACAACTATGGCTACACCTTC. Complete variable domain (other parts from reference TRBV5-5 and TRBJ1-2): DAGVTQSPTHLIKTRGQQVTLRCSPISGHKSVSWYQQVLGQGPQFIFQYYEKEERGRGNFPDRFSARQFPNYSSELNVNALLLGDSALYLCASSLVAGNNYGYTFGSGTRLTVV.

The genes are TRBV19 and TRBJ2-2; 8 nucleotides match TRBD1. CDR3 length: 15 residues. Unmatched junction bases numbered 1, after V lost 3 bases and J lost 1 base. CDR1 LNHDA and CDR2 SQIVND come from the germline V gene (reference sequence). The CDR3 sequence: CASSMTGVNTGELFF. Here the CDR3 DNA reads TGTGCCAGTAGTATGACAGGGGTGAACACCGGGGAGCTGTTTTTT. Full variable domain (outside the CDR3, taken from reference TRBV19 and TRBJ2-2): DGGITQSPKYLFRKEGQNVTLSCEQNLNHDAMYWYRQDPGQGLRLIYYSQIVNDFQKGDIAEGYSVSREKKESFPLTVTSAQKNPTAFYLCASSMTGVNTGELFFGEGSRLTVL.

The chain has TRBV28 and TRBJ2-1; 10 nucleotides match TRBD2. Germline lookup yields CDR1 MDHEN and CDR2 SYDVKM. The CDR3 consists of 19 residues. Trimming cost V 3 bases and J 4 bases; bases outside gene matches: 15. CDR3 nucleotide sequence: TGTGCCAGCAGTTTGGAGACCGGGACTAGCGCTTCAGTGTACAATGAGCAGTTCTTC. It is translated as CASSLETGTSASVYNEQFF.

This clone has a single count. The CDR3 DNA sequence: TGTGCCAGCAGCTTCCAATCCGGGACAAACTCCTACAATGAGCAGTTCTTC. Protein: CASSFQSGTNSYNEQFF. The chain is built from TRBV13 and TRBJ2-1; possible D gene TRBD1, 6 bases. V lost 3 bases, J lost 0 bases, and 15 bases lay in between. CDR3 length: 17 amino acids. CDR1 is PRHDT, CDR2 FYEKMQ, per germline (reference sequence). Drawing the rest from reference TRBV13 and TRBJ2-1, the complete variable domain is AAGVIQSPRHLIKEKRETATLKCYPIPRHDTVYWYQQGPGQDPQFLISFYEKMQSDKGSIPDRFSAQQFSDYHSELNMSSLELGDSALYFCASSFQSGTNSYNEQFFGPGTRLTVL.

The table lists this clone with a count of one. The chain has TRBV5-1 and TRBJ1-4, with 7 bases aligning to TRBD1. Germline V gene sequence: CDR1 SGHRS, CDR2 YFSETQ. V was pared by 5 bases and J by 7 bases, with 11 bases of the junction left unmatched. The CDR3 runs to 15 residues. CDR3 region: CASSEFDRDGEKLFF. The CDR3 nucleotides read TGCGCCAGCAGTGAGTTCGACAGGGACGGTGAAAAACTGTTTTTT.

The chain's CDR3 is CASSLRASQETQYF. The CDR3 DNA sequence: TGTGCCAGCAGCTTAAGGGCCTCCCAAGAGACCCAGTACTTC. The J gene is TRBJ2-5, the V gene TRBV11-2; D is unresolved. The CDR3 is 14 amino acids. From germline, CDR1 is SGHAT and CDR2 FQNNGV. Trimming left V 2 bases short and J 1 base short, with 8 bases between. Complete variable domain (other parts from reference TRBV11-2 and TRBJ2-5): EAGVAQSPRYKIIEKRQSVAFWCNPISGHATLYWYQQILGQGPKLLIQFQNNGVVDDSQLPKDRFSAERLKGVDSTLKIQPAKLEDSAVYLCASSLRASQETQYFGPGTRLLVL.

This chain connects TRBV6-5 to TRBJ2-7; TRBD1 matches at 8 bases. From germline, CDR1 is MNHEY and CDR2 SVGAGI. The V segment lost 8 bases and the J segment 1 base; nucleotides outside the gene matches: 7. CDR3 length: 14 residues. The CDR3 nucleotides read TGTGCCAGCGCCCCAGGACAGGGTTCCTACGAGCAGTACTTC. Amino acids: CASAPGQGSYEQYF.

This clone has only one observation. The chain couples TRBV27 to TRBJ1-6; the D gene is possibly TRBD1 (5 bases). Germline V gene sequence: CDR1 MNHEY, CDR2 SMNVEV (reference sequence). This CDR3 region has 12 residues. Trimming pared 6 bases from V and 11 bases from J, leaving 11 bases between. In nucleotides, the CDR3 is TGTGCCAGCAGGGATAGGGGTGCACCCCTCCACTTT. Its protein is CASRDRGAPLHF.

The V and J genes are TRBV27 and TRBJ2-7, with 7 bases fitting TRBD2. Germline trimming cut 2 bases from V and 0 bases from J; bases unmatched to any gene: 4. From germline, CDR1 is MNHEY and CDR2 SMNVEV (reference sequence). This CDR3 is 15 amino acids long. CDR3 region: CASSLGGTISYEQYF. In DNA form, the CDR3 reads TGTGCCAGCAGTTTAGGGGGGACTATCTCCTACGAGCAGTACTTC.